A single sample is the source of the 3 T cell receptor beta chains below, sequenced in a study of blood T cell repertoires in COVID-19. Assay used: immunoSEQ multiplex PCR; TCRdb lists only in-frame clones, some missing. The sample yields over 200,000 clones, about 85% seen once. Sequencing was carried out using peripheral blood. The source is a woman of 80 years or more with active or convalescent COVID-19.

The V and J genes are TRBV2 and TRBJ1-4; tentatively, D is TRBD1 (5 bases). This CDR3 is built from 17 residues. Germline V CDR1 and CDR2: SNHLY, FYNNEI. V was clipped by 10 bases and J by 5 bases, with 26 bases between them. The CDR3 protein is CATQDDRRGRQNEKLFF. Here the CDR3 DNA reads TGTGCCACCCAAGATGACCGTAGGGGCCGCCAGAATGAAAAACTGTTTTTT.

The CDR3: CASSQDGTGVYEQFF. The DNA for the CDR3 is TGCGCCAGCAGCCAAGATGGGACAGGGGTTTATGAGCAGTTCTTC. The rearrangement joins TRBV4-3 to TRBJ2-1, with 10 bases lining up with TRBD1. After removal of 0 bases from V and 8 bases from J, the junction contained 4 bases not matched to a gene. This CDR3 is 15 amino acids long. From germline, CDR1 is LGHNA and CDR2 YSLEER.

The rearrangement links TRBV2 to TRBJ2-3; 11 bases line up with TRBD2. The junction had 7 bases not matched to a gene; V was cut back by 5 bases and J by 15 bases. CDR1 SNHLY and CDR2 FYNNEI come from the germline V gene. CDR3 length: 12 amino acids. The CDR3 spells CASSLTSGREYF. CDR3 DNA sequence: TGTGCCAGCAGTCTTACTAGCGGGAGAGAATATTTT.